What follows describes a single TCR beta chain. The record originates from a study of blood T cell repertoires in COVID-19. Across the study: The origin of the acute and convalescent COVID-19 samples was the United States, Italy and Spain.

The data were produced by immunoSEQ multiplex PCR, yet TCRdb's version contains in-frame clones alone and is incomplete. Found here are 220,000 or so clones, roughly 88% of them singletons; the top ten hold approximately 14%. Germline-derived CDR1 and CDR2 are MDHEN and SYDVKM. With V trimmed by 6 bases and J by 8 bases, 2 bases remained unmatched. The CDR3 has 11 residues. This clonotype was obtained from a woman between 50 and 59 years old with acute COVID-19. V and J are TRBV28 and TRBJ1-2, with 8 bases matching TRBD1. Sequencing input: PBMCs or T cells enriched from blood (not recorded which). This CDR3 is CASRRTGGYTF. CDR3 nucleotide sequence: TGTGCCAGCAGAAGGACAGGGGGCTACACCTTC.